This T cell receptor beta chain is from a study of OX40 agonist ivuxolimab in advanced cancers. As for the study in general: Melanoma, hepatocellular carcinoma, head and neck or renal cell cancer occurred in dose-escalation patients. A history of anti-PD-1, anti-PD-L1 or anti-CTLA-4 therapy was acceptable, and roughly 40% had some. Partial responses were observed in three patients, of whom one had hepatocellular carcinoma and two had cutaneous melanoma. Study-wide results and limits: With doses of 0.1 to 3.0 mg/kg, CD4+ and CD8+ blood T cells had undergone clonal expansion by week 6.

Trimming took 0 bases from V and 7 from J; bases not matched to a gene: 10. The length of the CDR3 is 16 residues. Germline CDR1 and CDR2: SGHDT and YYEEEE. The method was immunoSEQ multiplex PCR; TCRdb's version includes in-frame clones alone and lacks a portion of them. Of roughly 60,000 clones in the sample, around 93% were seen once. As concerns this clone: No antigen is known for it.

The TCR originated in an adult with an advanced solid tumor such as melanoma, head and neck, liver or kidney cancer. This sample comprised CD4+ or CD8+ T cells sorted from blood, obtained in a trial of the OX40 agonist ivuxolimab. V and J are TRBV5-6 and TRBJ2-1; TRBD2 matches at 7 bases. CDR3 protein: CASSLARAGRGNEQFF. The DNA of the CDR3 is TGTGCCAGCAGCTTGGCAAGAGCGGGACGAGGGAATGAGCAGTTCTTC.